A single TCR beta chain is shown here with its context. Which antigen it targets is not known. The record has no base qualities; no much larger clone is one base away. These data are taken from a study of control samples from healthy donors and cancer patients (dated by TCRdb to the early 2020s). Receptors were amplified or captured by the immunoSEQ multiplex PCR assay. TCRdb took over this immuneACCESS table, retaining in-frame rearrangements with V and J assigned. Such tables are incomplete; in checked studies, under half of the missing clones stem from an unresolved V gene, and the remainder is unexplained. This sample has 120,000 or so clones in its table, and around 93% of those were observed once. The leading ten clones occupy roughly 8.7% of the sample. Here V drops 0 bases and J drops 8 bases, and the junction holds 10 bases not matched to any gene. The CDR1 and CDR2 encoded by the germline V gene are SGDLS and YYNGEE. Measured from the cysteine to the phenylalanine, the CDR3 is 16 residues long. The sequence is cut down to CDR3 DNA, 48 bases in frame from base 1.

The clonotype was recovered from a man younger than 35 in good health. The sequenced sample consisted of blood. This chain is built from TRBV9 and TRBJ2-1, with 8 bases matching TRBD2. CDR3 reads: CASSVGLGRGEYEQFF. The DNA sequence reads TGTGCCAGCAGCGTAGGATTGGGGCGGGGGGAATATGAGCAGTTCTTC.